Sequencing of this TCR beta chain was carried out in a study of shared clonotypes between healthy human individuals. Profiling relied on immunoSEQ multiplex PCR, and the TCRdb table lists in-frame clones only, not all of them. The sample contains around 1.5 million clones, under 99% of which appear only once. Germline V gives CDR1 SGHRS, CDR2 YFSETQ. The CDR3 runs to 16 residues. After removal of 2 bases from V and 3 bases from J, the junction contained 7 bases not matched to a gene. Findings of the study overall: Estimated richness values were generally larger in naive subsets than in memory subsets.

In the case of this clone: Antigen: not known.

This TCR came from a man aged 25-40 years in good health. The chain uses TRBV5-1 and TRBJ1-5, with 8 bases matching TRBD1. The sample comprised naive CD4+ T cells sorted from blood. Described subset: CD45RA+ positively selected. In nucleotides, the CDR3 is TGCGCCAGCAGCTTAGGTCCAGGGGGCGACAATCAGCCCCAGCATTTT. This translates into CASSLGPGGDNQPQHF.